Listed below are T cell receptor beta chains from one sample, sequenced in a study of blood T cell repertoires in COVID-19. Sequencing used immunoSEQ multiplex PCR; TCRdb keeps in-frame clones, though not all of them. The sample shows about 320,000 clones, over 70% of them seen only once. The sample consisted of PBMCs or T cells enriched from blood (not recorded which). These receptors originate from a man aged 25 to 45 who had recovered from COVID-19. The CDR3 runs from the conserved cysteine through the conserved F or W. Fields, in order: V gene, J gene, clone size, D gene, CDR3 DNA, CDR3 protein. The D gene is left open where the match is weak. Part of the rows lack a size; the others show once, few, many or a class for expanded clones.

TRBV7-9	TRBJ1-5	-	-	TGTGCCAGCAGCTCCGATCAGCCCCAGCATTTT	CASSSDQPQHF
TRBV15	TRBJ2-4	once	-	TGTGCCACCAGCAGAGATGCGAGGTTAACCAAAAACATTCAGTACTTC	CATSRDARLTKNIQYF
TRBV27	TRBJ1-1	once	-	TGTGCCAGCACCCGCCCCGGGATGAACACTGAAGCTTTCTTT	CASTRPGMNTEAFF
TRBV5-1	TRBJ2-3	-	-	TGCGCCAGCAGCTCCAGACAGGATCCAGATACGCAGTATTTT	CASSSRQDPDTQYF
TRBV5-8	TRBJ2-7	-	TRBD2	TGTGCCAGCAGCCACGGGACTAGCGGTTCCTACGAGCAGTACTTC	CASSHGTSGSYEQYF
TRBV12-3/TRBV12-4	TRBJ2-7	-	-	TGTGCCAGCACCCAGACGGGGGGCAACGAGCAGTACTTC	CASTQTGGNEQYF
TRBV15	TRBJ2-1	-	TRBD2	TGTGCCACCAACCCCCTCTATCGTCTAGCGGGGGGGCTCAATGAGCAGTTCTTC	CATNPLYRLAGGLNEQFF
TRBV21-1	TRBJ1-4	once	-	TGTGCCACCCGGGGGGATGCAACTAATGAAAAACTGTTTTTT	CATRGDATNEKLFF
TRBV7-2	TRBJ1-1	-	-	TGTGCCAGCAGCTTATATACAAACACTGAAGCTTTCTTT	CASSLYTNTEAFF
TRBV5-1	TRBJ1-1	-	-	TGCGCCAGCAGCTTGGTTGGCACACCGAACACTGAAGCTTTCTTT	CASSLVGTPNTEAFF
TRBV3-1/TRBV3-2	TRBJ1-2	-	-	TGTGCCAGCAGCCAAGGTGGACCGAGGGAGGGCTACACCTTC	CASSQGGPREGYTF
TRBV2	TRBJ1-2	once	-	TGTGCCAGCAGTGAGGTTTTAGGTATAGCCTATGGCTACACCTTC	CASSEVLGIAYGYTF
TRBV6-5	TRBJ2-7	-	-	TGTGCCAGCAGTTACTCCGGCGGGGGCTACTACGAGCAGTACTTC	CASSYSGGGYYEQYF
TRBV10-3	TRBJ2-5	-	TRBD2	TGTGCCATCAGTGACCTACGCACTAGCGGGGGCGAAGAGACCCAGTACTTC	CAISDLRTSGGEETQYF
TRBV29-1	TRBJ1-1	-	-	TGCAGCGTTGAGGAAGGAGCTAACACTGAAGCTTTCTTT	CSVEEGANTEAFF
TRBV7-2	TRBJ1-2	-	-	TGTGCCAGCAGGGGAGGGGTGCGGGGGTCCGGATATGGCTACACCTTC	CASRGGVRGSGYGYTF
TRBV7-2	TRBJ2-7	-	-	TGTGCCAGCAGCTTAGTGACGGGAACCTACGAGCAGTACTTC	CASSLVTGTYEQYF
TRBV29-1	TRBJ1-2	few	TRBD1	TGCAGCGTTGTGGGGGCGGTCGACAGGGCGGGTGGCTACACCTTC	CSVVGAVDRAGGYTF
TRBV5-5	TRBJ1-6	-	TRBD1	TGTGCCAGCAGCTCCGGGACAGGGGGCTTGAATTCACCCCTCCACTTT	CASSSGTGGLNSPLHF
TRBV27	TRBJ1-5	-	-	TGTGCCAGCAGTTTTATAGGAGATCAGCCCCAGCATTTT	CASSFIGDQPQHF
TRBV30	TRBJ1-4	-	-	TGTGCCTGGAGTCAACAGGGTGGTGATGAAAAACTGTTTTTT	CAWSQQGGDEKLFF
TRBV5-1	TRBJ2-7	-	-	TGCGCCAGCAGTTTTAGTGGAGGGACCTACGAGCAGTACTTC	CASSFSGGTYEQYF
TRBV12-3/TRBV12-4	TRBJ1-6	-	TRBD1	TGTGCCAGCAGAGGGACAGGGGATTCACCCCTCCACTTT	CASRGTGDSPLHF
TRBV28	TRBJ1-6	-	TRBD1	TGTGCCAGCAGTTCGTACAGGGGGCTAGTTTCACCCCTCCACTTT	CASSSYRGLVSPLHF
TRBV4-1	TRBJ2-5	-	TRBD2	TGCGCCAGCAGGTCCCTTGGGACTAGCGGTGGCGGGGCCCAGTACTTC	CASRSLGTSGGGAQYF
TRBV5-1	TRBJ1-2	-	TRBD1	TGCGCCAGCAGCTTGGAAGACAGGGTTAACTATGGCTACACCTTC	CASSLEDRVNYGYTF
TRBV19	TRBJ1-6	-	-	TGTGCCAGTAGTATACAGGGTTCATATAATTCACCCCTCCACTTT	CASSIQGSYNSPLHF
TRBV4-2	TRBJ2-3	-	TRBD2	TGTGCCAGCAGCCAAGATTTCAGCGGGGGGGCAGATACGCAGTATTTT	CASSQDFSGGADTQYF
TRBV7-2	TRBJ1-4	-	-	TGTGCCAGCAGCTTAGAGCCGAATGAAAAACTGTTTTTT	CASSLEPNEKLFF
TRBV13	TRBJ1-1	-	-	TGTGCCAGCAGCCCCCGGCCTGCTGGGCTCACTGAAGCTTTCTTT	CASSPRPAGLTEAFF
TRBV27	TRBJ2-7	-	TRBD2	TGTGCCAGCATCACTTGGGGACTAGCGGGGAACTCCTACGAGCAGTACTTC	CASITWGLAGNSYEQYF
TRBV5-1	TRBJ1-2	-	TRBD1	TGCGCCAGCAGCTTGTACCCGGGACAGGGGAATGGCTACACCTTC	CASSLYPGQGNGYTF
TRBV19	TRBJ1-6	-	-	TGTGCCAGTAGTTTTCAGGGTCAACCACCCCTCCACTTT	CASSFQGQPPLHF
TRBV7-2	TRBJ2-5	-	TRBD2	TGTGCCAGCAGCTCCCCCAAAGGCGGGGGGAACCAAGAGACCCAGTACTTC	CASSSPKGGGNQETQYF
TRBV5-1	TRBJ2-3	-	TRBD2	TGCGCCAGCACCTCTTGGACTAGCGGGGCTACTGCTAGCACAGATACGCAGTATTTT	CASTSWTSGATASTDTQYF
TRBV5-1	TRBJ1-2	-	-	TGCGCCAGCAGCTCTAACAGGGAACCTAACTATGGCTACACCTTC	CASSSNREPNYGYTF
TRBV27	TRBJ1-5	-	TRBD1	TGTGCCAGCAGGGCGGGACAGGGGGGCAATCAGCCCCAGCATTTT	CASRAGQGGNQPQHF
TRBV28	TRBJ1-1	-	-	TGTGCCAGCAGCAATCCCGGGACAATGAACACTGAAGCTTTCTTT	CASSNPGTMNTEAFF
TRBV19	TRBJ1-4	few	-	TGTGCCAGTAGTATACAGGGCTTACCGAATGAAAAACTGTTTTTT	CASSIQGLPNEKLFF
TRBV7-8	TRBJ1-4	-	-	TGTGCCAGCAGCTCCACTAACAGGGTTGGCTGGGGTGAAAAACTGTTTTTT	CASSSTNRVGWGEKLFF
TRBV5-1	TRBJ1-1	-	TRBD1	TGCGCCAGCAGCAACCGACAGGGGAAAGGGAACACTGAAGCTTTCTTT	CASSNRQGKGNTEAFF